This T cell receptor beta chain was found in a study of shared clonotypes between healthy human individuals. Overall study findings and caveats: Sampling covered blood only; tissue repertoires likely differ.

Sequencing was performed with immunoSEQ multiplex PCR; in TCRdb, only in-frame clones are kept and a portion is missing. The table includes under 650,000 clones, 90% to 97% detected once. Comment on this clone: Antigen specificity is unknown.

The CDR3 totals 13 residues. Trimming stripped 6 bases from V and 0 bases from J, with 8 bases between. The V gene's germline CDR1 is MDHEN and CDR2 SYDVKM. Nashville, Tennessee was home to all donors, who were Caucasian adults. Sequenced: naive CD4+ T cells sorted from blood. Subset in this sample: CD45RA+ positively selected. The chain combines TRBV28 with TRBJ1-1, with unresolved D. The sequence was obtained from a woman younger than 45 in good health. The CDR3 spells CASSGRLNTEAFF. The CDR3 nucleotides are TGTGCCAGCAGCGGACGGTTGAACACTGAAGCTTTCTTT. The variable domain in full, completed from reference TRBV28 and TRBJ1-1, reads DVKVTQSSRYLVKRTGEKVFLECVQDMDHENMFWYRQDPGLGLRLIYFSYDVKMKEKGDIPEGYSVSREKKERFSLILESASTNQTSMYLCASSGRLNTEAFFGQGTRLTVV.